This entry lists 11 T cell receptor beta chains sequenced from one sample in a study of response to subunit inactivated influenza vaccine. MiXCR, applied by TCRdb to the RT-PCR reads, yields one record per CDR3 protein. The repertoire holds roughly 570,000 distinct CDR3 sequences, 12% to 15% seen once, with 8.5% to 14% in the top ten. This specimen consisted of PBMCs from blood, obtained 12 days after vaccination. Receptors originate from a middle-aged man who received an inactivated influenza vaccine.

This chain links TRBV19 with TRBJ2-1, with TRBD2 matching over 10 bases. The junction had 6 bases not matched to a gene; V was cut back by 6 bases and J by 10 bases. The CDR3 runs to 13 residues. Germline V gives CDR1 LNHDA, CDR2 SQIVND (reference sequence). This CDR3 is CASSLSGGPEQFF. The CDR3 DNA reads TGTGCCAGTAGCCTTAGCGGGGGGCCAGAGCAGTTCTTC.

This chain connects TRBV5-4 to TRBJ1-6; D uncertain. Germline CDR1 and CDR2: SGHNT and YYREEE (reference sequence). The V end lost 4 bases, the J end lost 8 bases, and 10 bases lay between the germline ends. This CDR3 is built from 13 residues. The chain's CDR3 is CASSHRRDSPLHF. The DNA of the CDR3 is TGTGCCAGCAGCCACCGACGGGATTCACCCCTCCACTTT. The variable domain in full, completed from reference TRBV5-4 and TRBJ1-6, reads ETGVTQSPTHLIKTRGQQVTLRCSSQSGHNTVSWYQQALGQGPQFIFQYYREEENGRGNFPPRFSGLQFPNYSSELNVNALELDDSALYLCASSHRRDSPLHFGNGTRLTVT.

The chain combines TRBV5-1 with TRBJ2-5; D not resolved. The length of the CDR3 is 13 residues. CDR1 and CDR2 from the germline V gene are SGHRS and YFSETQ. Deletions cut 6 bases from V and 1 base from J, with 10 bases between. CDR3: CASKPQIQETQYF. As DNA, the CDR3 is TGCGCCAGCAAACCCCAGATCCAAGAGACCCAGTACTTC.

This clonotype was seen only a few times. V usage is TRBV29-1 and J usage is TRBJ2-2; D is unresolved. The CDR3 is made up of 13 amino acids. In germline, CDR1 is SQVTM, CDR2 ANQGSEA. Trimming cost V 4 bases and J 4 bases, with 10 bases left between them. The CDR3 sequence is CSVGTVLTGELFF. Written as DNA, the CDR3 is TGCAGCGTTGGGACGGTACTCACCGGGGAGCTGTTTTTT.

This rearrangement joins TRBV12-5 to TRBJ2-7, with D unclear. The length of the CDR3 is 15 residues. Trimming took 4 bases from V and 2 from J, leaving 15 bases between them. Germline CDR1 reads LGHNT; CDR2 reads FRNRAP. The CDR3 sequence: CASGWAGVPAYEQYF. CDR3 DNA sequence: TGTGCTAGTGGTTGGGCTGGGGTACCCGCCTACGAGCAGTACTTC.

This chain links TRBV15 with TRBJ2-3; the D is unclear. This CDR3 is built from 15 residues. The V and J ends lost 5 bases and 2 bases respectively, with 14 bases between them. Germline loops: CDR1 LNHNV, CDR2 YYDKDF (reference sequence). Here the CDR3 reads CATSPGYSTTDTQYF. Written as DNA, the CDR3 is TGTGCCACCAGCCCGGGTTACAGCACCACAGATACGCAGTATTTT.

The chain is built from TRBV5-1 and TRBJ2-5, with D uncertain. Germline assignment: CDR1 SGHRS and CDR2 YFSETQ. The CDR3 is made up of 12 amino acids. Trimming shortened V by 4 bases and J by 3 bases, and 7 bases separated the two germline ends. The CDR3: CASSRNKETQYF. CDR3 DNA: TGCGCCAGCAGCCGTAACAAAGAGACCCAGTACTTC.

This clonotype was found a few times. The chain is built from TRBV6-1 and TRBJ2-7; 9 bases fit TRBD1. The junction had 6 bases not matched to a gene; V was cut back by 5 bases and J by 1 base. The CDR3 runs to 15 residues. The germline V gene encodes CDR1 MNHNS and CDR2 SASEGT. DNA of the CDR3: TGTGCCAGCAGTCGATCGGGGACAGGGTCCTACGAGCAGTACTTC. It codes for CASSRSGTGSYEQYF.

There are a few counts of this clonotype. The rearrangement links TRBV7-3 to TRBJ2-1; D not certain. V dropped 1 base and J dropped 8 bases, with 15 bases sitting between them. From germline, CDR1 is SGHTA and CDR2 FQGTGA. The CDR3 sequence is 15 residues long. This CDR3 is CASSLMNSHLYEQFF. DNA of the CDR3: TGTGCCAGCAGCTTAATGAACTCCCACTTGTATGAGCAGTTCTTC.

In this sample, this clonotype turned up many times. The chain has TRBV5-6 and TRBJ2-4; TRBD1 agrees at 8 bases. The CDR3 consists of 17 residues. V gave up 4 bases and J gave up 1 base; unmatched junction bases: 10. Germline CDR1 and CDR2: SGHDT and YYEEEE. The CDR3 sequence is CASSLQGGRGAKNIQYF. The CDR3 DNA reads as TGTGCCAGCAGCCTACAGGGGGGCCGGGGGGCCAAAAACATTCAGTACTTC.

This clonotype was counted ten times or more. The V call is TRBV14, the J call TRBJ2-7; D possibly matches TRBD1 or TRBD2 (5 bases each). This CDR3 contains 14 residues. The germline V and J ends were trimmed by 1 base and 2 bases, with 9 bases remaining between them. CDR1 is SGHDN and CDR2 is FVKESK in the germline V gene. CDR3 sequence: CASSQGGRTYEQYF. CDR3 sequence (DNA): TGTGCCAGCAGCCAAGGGGGACGGACCTACGAGCAGTACTTC.